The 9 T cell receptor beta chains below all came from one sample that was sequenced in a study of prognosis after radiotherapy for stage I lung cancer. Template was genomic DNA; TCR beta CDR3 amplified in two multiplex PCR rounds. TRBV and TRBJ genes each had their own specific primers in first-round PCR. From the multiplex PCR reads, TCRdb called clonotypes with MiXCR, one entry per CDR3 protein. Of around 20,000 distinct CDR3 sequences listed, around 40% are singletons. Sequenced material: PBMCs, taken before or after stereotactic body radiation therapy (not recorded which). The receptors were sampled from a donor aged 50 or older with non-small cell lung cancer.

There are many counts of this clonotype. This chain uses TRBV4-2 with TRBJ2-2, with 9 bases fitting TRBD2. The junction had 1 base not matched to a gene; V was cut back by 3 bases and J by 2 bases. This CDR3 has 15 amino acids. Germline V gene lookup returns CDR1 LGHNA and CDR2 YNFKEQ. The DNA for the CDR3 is TGTGCCAGCAGCCATAGCGGGGGAAACACCGGGGAGCTGTTTTTT. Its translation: CASSHSGGNTGELFF.

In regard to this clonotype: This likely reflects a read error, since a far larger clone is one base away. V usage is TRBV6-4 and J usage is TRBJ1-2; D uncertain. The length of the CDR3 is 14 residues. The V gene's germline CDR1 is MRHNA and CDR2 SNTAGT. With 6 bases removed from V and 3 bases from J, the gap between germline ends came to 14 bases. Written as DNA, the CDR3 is TGTGCCAGCAGACAATACAAGGAAGACTATGGCTACACCTTC. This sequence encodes CASRQYKEDYGYTF.

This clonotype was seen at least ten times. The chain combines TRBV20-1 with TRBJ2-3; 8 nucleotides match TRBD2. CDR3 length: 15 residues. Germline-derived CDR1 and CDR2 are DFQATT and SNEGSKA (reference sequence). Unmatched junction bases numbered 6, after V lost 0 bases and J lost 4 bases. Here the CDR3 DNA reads TGCAGTGCTAGAGATCCGGGAGGGCCCCCAGATACGCAGTATTTT. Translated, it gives CSARDPGGPPDTQYF.

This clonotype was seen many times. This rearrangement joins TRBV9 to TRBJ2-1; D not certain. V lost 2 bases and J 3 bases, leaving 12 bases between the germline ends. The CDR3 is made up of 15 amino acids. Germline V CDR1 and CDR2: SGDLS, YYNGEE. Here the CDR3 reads CASSVDGHNYNEQFF. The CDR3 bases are TGTGCCAGCAGCGTGGACGGGCACAACTACAATGAGCAGTTCTTC.

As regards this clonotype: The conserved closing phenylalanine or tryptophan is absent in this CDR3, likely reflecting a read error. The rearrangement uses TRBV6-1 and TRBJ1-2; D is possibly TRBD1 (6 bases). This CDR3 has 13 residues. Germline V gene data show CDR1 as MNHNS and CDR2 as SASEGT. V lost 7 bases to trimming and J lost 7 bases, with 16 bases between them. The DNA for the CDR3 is TGTGCCAGCACAGGAAGAGGGGGGTCTGGCTACACCTTA. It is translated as CASTGRGGSGYTL.

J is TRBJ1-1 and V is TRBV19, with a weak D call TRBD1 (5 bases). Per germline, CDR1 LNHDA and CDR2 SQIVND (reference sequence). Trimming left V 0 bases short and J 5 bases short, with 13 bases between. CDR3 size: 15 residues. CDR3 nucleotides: TGTGCCAGTAGTATAGATCGGGCAAGGGGTACTGAAGCTTTCTTT. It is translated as CASSIDRARGTEAFF.

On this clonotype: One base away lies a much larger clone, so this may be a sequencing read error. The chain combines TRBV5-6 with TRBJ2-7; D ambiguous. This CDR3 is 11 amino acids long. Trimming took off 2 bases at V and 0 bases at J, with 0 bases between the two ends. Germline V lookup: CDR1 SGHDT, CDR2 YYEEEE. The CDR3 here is CASSFSYEQYF. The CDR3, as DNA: TGTGCCAGCAGCTTCTCCTACGAGCAGTACTTC.

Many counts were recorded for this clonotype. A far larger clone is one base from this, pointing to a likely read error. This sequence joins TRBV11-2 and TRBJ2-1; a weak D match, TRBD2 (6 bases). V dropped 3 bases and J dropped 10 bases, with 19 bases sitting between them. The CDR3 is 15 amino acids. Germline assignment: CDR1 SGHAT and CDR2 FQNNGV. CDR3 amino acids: CASSFGAGPSYEQFF. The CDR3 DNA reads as TGTGCCAGCAGCTTCGGCGCGGGACCCTCCTACGAGCAGTTCTTC. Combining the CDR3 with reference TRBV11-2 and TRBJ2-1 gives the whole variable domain EAGVAQSPRYKIIEKRQSVAFWCNPISGHATLYWYQQILGQGPKLLIQFQNNGVVDDSQLPKDRFSAERLKGVDSTLKIQPAKLEDSAVYLCASSFGAGPSYEQFFGPGTRLTVL.

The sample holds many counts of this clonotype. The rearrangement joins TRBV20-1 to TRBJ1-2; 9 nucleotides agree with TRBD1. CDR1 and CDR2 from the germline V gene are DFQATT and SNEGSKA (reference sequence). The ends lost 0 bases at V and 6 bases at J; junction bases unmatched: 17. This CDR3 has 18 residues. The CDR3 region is CSARDYYWALWTGDGYTF. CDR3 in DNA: TGCAGTGCTAGAGATTACTACTGGGCCCTTTGGACAGGGGATGGCTACACCTTC.